What follows are 9 T cell receptor beta chains derived from one specimen sequenced in a study of CD8 T cells in Susac syndrome. RNA in amounts of roughly 0.5 to 1 ug was reverse transcribed with random hexamers. TCRdb re-analysed the immunoSEQ multiplex PCR reads in MiXCR, keeping a single row per CDR3 protein. The data contain roughly 120,000 distinct CDR3 sequences, approximately 95% of them seen just once; the ten biggest clones take up approximately 0.31%. Source material: CD8+ T cells from PBMCs. These receptors all come from a human donor with multiple sclerosis.

The count of this clonotype is one. The chain combines TRBV20-1 with TRBJ1-2, with a tentative D call TRBD1 (6 bases). Trimming cost V 0 bases and J 4 bases, with 6 bases left between them. CDR1 is DFQATT and CDR2 is SNEGSKA in the germline V gene (reference sequence). This CDR3 contains 12 residues. CDR3 in DNA: TGCAGTGCTAGAGACAGGGGCTATGGCTACACCTTC. It translates to CSARDRGYGYTF.

J is TRBJ1-5 and V is TRBV27, with 9 bases aligning to TRBD1. The CDR3 covers 20 residues. The ends lost 5 bases at V and 0 bases at J; junction bases unmatched: 17. Germline CDR1 and CDR2: MNHEY and SMNVEV (reference sequence). The CDR3 region is CASSLTYGQGRGYSNQPQHF. DNA of the CDR3: TGTGCCAGCAGTCTGACCTATGGACAGGGGAGAGGGTATAGCAATCAGCCCCAGCATTTT.

The chain couples TRBV24-1 to TRBJ2-1; 7 bases are a match to TRBD1. J lost 0 bases, V lost 4 bases, and 8 bases had no gene match. From germline, CDR1 is KGHDR and CDR2 SFDVKD. There are 17 residues in the CDR3. This CDR3 is CATSDPTGTSSYNEQFF. The CDR3 nucleotides read TGTGCCACCAGTGACCCGACAGGGACGAGCTCCTACAATGAGCAGTTCTTC.

This sequence joins TRBV30 and TRBJ1-1, with D uncertain. Germline lookup yields CDR1 GTSNPN and CDR2 SVGIG (reference sequence). The V end was cut by 1 base, the J end by 0 bases, with 9 bases between. CDR3 size: 14 residues. The CDR3 DNA is TGTGCCTGGAGTGGTGAGACCGTGAACACTGAAGCTTTCTTT. It encodes CAWSGETVNTEAFF.

The chain joins TRBV28 to TRBJ1-1; the D is unclear. The germline V and J ends were trimmed by 1 base and 10 bases, with 13 bases remaining between them. Germline-derived CDR1 and CDR2 are MDHEN and SYDVKM. CDR3 length equals 13 residues. The CDR3 reads CASSLSRRVAAFF. CDR3 coding DNA: TGTGCCAGCAGTTTATCGAGGCGGGTGGCAGCTTTCTTT.

The rearrangement joins TRBV5-6 to TRBJ2-5; D not resolved. This CDR3 has 13 amino acids. Trimming stripped 2 bases from V and 7 bases from J, with 12 bases between. CDR1 is SGHDT and CDR2 is YYEEEE in the germline V gene. The CDR3: CASSFQSPGTQYF. The CDR3 DNA is TGTGCCAGCAGCTTTCAGTCTCCGGGGACCCAGTACTTC.

The chain links TRBV12-3 or TRBV12-4 to TRBJ2-7, with no clear D. This CDR3 is 14 amino acids long. Trimming removed 6 bases from V and 2 bases from J, with 14 bases in between. CDR3 in DNA: TGTGCCAGCAGCCCCGGTAGAGTTCCCTACGAGCAGTACTTC. Translating it yields CASSPGRVPYEQYF.

J is TRBJ2-1 and V is TRBV5-1, with D tentatively TRBD1 or TRBD2 (6 bases each). The CDR3 extends over 16 amino acids. V was cut by 0 bases and J by 5 bases, with 15 bases left in between. The V gene's germline CDR1 is SGHRS and CDR2 YFSETQ. The CDR3 DNA reads as TGCGCCAGCAGCTTGGGGTTGGGGGGCCTGGACAATGAGCAGTTCTTC. It specifies CASSLGLGGLDNEQFF.

This rearrangement joins TRBV29-1 to TRBJ2-7; 8 positions match TRBD2. The germline CDR1 and CDR2 sequences are SQVTM and ANQGSEA. This CDR3 region has 13 residues. After removal of 0 bases from V and 3 bases from J, the junction contained 1 base not matched to a gene. The CDR3 spells CSVEDGTSYEQYF. CDR3 DNA sequence: TGCAGCGTTGAAGATGGGACTAGCTACGAGCAGTACTTC.